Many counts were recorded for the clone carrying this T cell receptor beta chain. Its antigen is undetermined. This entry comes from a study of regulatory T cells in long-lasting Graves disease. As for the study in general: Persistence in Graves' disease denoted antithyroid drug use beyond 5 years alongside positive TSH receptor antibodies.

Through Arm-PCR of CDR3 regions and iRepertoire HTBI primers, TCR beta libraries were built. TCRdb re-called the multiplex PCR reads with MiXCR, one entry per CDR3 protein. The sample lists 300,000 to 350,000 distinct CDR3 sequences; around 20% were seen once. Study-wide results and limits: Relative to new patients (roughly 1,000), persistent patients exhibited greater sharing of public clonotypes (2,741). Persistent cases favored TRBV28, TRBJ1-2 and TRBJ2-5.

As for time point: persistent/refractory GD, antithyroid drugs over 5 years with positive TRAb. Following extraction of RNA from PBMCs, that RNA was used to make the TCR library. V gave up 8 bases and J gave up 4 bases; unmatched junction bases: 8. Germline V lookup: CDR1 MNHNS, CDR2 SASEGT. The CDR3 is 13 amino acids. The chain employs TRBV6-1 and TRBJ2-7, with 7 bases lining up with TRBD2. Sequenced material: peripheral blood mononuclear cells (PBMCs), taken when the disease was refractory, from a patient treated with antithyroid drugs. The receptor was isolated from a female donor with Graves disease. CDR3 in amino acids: CASGPGLVYEQYF. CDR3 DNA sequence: TGTGCCAGCGGCCCCGGACTAGTATACGAGCAGTACTTC.